Ten or more counts support the clone carrying this T cell receptor (beta chain). This record belongs to a study of T cells in Graves' hyperthyroidism and ophthalmopathy. This CDR3 comprises 15 residues. From germline, CDR1 is SGHKS and CDR2 YYEKEE (reference sequence). Trimming cost V 0 bases and J 3 bases, with 13 bases left between them. RNA transcripts yielded amplified TCR beta CDR3 regions. The study used the HTBI primer set for a first-round RT-PCR of the TCR CDR3. One entry per CDR3 protein results from TCRdb running MiXCR on the multiplex PCR reads. The sample lists 350,000 or so distinct CDR3 sequences, roughly 20% occurring once.

The V gene is TRBV5-5, the J gene TRBJ2-7; D may match TRBD1 or TRBD2 (7 bases each). This clonotype originated in a woman aged 50 to 60 with Graves' hyperthyroidism. The specimen sequenced was blood. The chain's CDR3 is CASSLAGGQFYEQYF. The CDR3 DNA reads as TGTGCCAGCAGCTTGGCGGGGGGACAGTTCTACGAGCAGTACTTC.